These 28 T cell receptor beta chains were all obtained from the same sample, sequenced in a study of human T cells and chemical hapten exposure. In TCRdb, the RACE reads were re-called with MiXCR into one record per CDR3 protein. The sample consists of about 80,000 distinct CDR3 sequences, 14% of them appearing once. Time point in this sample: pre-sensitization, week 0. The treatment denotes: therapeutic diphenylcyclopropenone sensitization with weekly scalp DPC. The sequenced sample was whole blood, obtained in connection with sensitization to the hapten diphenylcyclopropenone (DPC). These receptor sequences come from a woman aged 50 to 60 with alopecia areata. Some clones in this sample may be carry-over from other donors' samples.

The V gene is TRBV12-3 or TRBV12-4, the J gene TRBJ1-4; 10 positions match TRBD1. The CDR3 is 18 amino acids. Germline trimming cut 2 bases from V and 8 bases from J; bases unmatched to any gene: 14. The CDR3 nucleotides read TGTGCCAGCAGTTTACATACTATACCGGGACAGGGGAACGAAAAACTGTTTTTT. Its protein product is CASSLHTIPGQGNEKLFF.

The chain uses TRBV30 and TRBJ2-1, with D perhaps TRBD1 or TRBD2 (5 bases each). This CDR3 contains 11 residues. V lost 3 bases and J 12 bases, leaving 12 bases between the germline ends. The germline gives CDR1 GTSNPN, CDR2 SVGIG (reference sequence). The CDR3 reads CAWRTGRGQFF. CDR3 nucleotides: TGTGCCTGGAGGACGGGACGCGGGCAGTTCTTC. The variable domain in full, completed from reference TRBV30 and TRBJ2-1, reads SQTIHQWPATLVQPVGSPLSLECTVEGTSNPNLYWYRQAAGRGLQLLFYSVGIGQISSEVPQNLSASRPQDRQFILSSKKLLLSDSGFYLCAWRTGRGQFFGPGTRLTVL.

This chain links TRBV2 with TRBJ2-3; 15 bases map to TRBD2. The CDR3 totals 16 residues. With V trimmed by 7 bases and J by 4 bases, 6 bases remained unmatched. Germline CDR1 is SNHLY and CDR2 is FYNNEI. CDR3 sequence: CASTGLAGGVSDTQYF. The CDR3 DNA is TGTGCCAGCACCGGACTAGCGGGAGGGGTATCAGATACGCAGTATTTT.

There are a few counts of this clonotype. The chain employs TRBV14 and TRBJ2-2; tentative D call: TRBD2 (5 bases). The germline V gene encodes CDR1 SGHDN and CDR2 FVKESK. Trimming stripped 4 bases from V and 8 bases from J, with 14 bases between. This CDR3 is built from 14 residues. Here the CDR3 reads CASSPQLGKGELFF. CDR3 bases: TGTGCCAGCAGCCCGCAACTAGGGAAGGGGGAGCTGTTTTTT.

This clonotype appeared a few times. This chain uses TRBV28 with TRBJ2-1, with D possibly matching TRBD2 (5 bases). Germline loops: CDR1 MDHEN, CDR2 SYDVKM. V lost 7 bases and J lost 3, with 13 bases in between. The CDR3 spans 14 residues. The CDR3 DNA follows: TGTGCCAGCATTAGTCCCCGGGGCTACAATGAGCAGTTCTTC. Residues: CASISPRGYNEQFF.

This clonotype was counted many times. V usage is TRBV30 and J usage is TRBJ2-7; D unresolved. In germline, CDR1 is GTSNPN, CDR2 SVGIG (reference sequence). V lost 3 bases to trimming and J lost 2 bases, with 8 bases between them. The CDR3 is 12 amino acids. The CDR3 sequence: CAWRRGTYEQYF. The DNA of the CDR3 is TGTGCCTGGAGACGCGGTACCTACGAGCAGTACTTC. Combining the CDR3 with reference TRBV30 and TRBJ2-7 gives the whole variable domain SQTIHQWPATLVQPVGSPLSLECTVEGTSNPNLYWYRQAAGRGLQLLFYSVGIGQISSEVPQNLSASRPQDRQFILSSKKLLLSDSGFYLCAWRRGTYEQYFGPGTRLTVT.

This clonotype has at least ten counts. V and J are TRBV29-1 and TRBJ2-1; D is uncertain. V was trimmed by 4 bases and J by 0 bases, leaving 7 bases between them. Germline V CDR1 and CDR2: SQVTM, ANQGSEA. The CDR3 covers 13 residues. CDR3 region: CSVGSLSYNEQFF. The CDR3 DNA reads TGCAGCGTTGGGAGTCTCTCCTACAATGAGCAGTTCTTC.

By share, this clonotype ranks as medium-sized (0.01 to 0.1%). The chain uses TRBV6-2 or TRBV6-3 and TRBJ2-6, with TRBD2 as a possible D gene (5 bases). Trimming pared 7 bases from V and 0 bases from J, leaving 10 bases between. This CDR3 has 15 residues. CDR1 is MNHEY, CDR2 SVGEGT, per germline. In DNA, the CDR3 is TGTGCCAGCACCGCAGGAGGCTCTGGGGCCAACGTCCTGACTTTC. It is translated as CASTAGGSGANVLTF.

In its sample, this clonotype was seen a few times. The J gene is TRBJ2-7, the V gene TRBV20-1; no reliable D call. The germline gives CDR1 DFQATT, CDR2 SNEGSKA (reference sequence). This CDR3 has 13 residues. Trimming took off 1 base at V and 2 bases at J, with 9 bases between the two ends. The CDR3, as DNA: TGCAGTGCTAGAGCCGGTAATGCCTACGAGCAGTACTTC. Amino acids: CSARAGNAYEQYF.

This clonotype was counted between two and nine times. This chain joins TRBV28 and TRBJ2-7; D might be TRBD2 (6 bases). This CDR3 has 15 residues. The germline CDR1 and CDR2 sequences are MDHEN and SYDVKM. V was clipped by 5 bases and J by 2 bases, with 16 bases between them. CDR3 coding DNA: TGTGCCAGCAGTGGACCCGGGACGGGGGCCTACGAGCAGTACTTC. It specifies CASSGPGTGAYEQYF. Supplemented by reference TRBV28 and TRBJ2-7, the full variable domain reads DVKVTQSSRYLVKRTGEKVFLECVQDMDHENMFWYRQDPGLGLRLIYFSYDVKMKEKGDIPEGYSVSREKKERFSLILESASTNQTSMYLCASSGPGTGAYEQYFGPGTRLTVT.

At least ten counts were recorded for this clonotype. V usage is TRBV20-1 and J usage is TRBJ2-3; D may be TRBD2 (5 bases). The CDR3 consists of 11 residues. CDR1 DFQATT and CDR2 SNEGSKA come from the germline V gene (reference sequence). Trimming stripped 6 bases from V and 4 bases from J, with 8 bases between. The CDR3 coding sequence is TGCAGTGCGGCCGGGGCAGATACGCAGTATTTT. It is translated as CSAAGADTQYF.

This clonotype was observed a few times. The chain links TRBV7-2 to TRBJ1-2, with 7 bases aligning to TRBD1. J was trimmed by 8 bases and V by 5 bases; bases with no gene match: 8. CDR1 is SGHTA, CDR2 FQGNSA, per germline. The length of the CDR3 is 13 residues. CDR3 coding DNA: TGTGCCAGCAGCCAGGGACAGACCTTAGGCTACACCTTC. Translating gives CASSQGQTLGYTF. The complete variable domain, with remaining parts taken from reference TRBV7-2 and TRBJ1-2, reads GAGVSQSPSNKVTEKGKDVELRCDPISGHTALYWYRQSLGQGLEFLIYFQGNSAPDKSGLPSDRFSAERTGGSVSTLTIQRTQQEDSAVYLCASSQGQTLGYTFGSGTRLTVV.

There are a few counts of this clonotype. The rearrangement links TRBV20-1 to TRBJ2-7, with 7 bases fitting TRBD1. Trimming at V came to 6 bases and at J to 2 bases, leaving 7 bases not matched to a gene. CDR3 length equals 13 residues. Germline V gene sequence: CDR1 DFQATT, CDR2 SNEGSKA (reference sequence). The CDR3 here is CSANRGQTYEQYF. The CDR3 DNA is TGCAGTGCCAACCGGGGACAGACCTACGAGCAGTACTTC.

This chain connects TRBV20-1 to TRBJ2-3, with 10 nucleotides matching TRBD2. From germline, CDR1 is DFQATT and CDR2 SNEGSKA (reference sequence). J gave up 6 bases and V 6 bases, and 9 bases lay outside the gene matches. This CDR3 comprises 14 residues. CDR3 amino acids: CSARSSGSPDTQYF. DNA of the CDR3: TGCAGTGCACGATCTAGCGGGAGCCCCGATACGCAGTATTTT.

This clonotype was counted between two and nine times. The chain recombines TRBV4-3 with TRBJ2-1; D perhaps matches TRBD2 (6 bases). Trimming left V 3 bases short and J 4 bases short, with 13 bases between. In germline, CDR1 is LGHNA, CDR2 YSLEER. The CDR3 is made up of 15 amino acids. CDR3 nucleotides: TGCGCCAGCAGCCAGTTTCTAGCGACATACAATGAGCAGTTCTTC. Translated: CASSQFLATYNEQFF.

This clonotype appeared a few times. The chain's CDR3 is CASTNRGTDTQYF. DNA for the CDR3: TGTGCCAGCACGAACAGGGGAACAGATACGCAGTATTTT. The gene calls are TRBV6-1 and TRBJ2-3; 7 nucleotides line up with TRBD1. This CDR3 has 13 amino acids. Germline loops: CDR1 MNHNS, CDR2 SASEGT. The trim removed 7 bases at V and 3 bases at J, leaving 4 bases unmatched.

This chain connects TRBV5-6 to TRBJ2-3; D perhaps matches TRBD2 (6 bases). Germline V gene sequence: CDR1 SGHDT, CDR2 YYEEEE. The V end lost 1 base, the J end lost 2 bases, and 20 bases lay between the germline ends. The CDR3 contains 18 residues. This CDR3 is CASSLPSGDLIVTDTQYF. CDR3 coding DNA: TGTGCCAGCAGCTTGCCGTCGGGGGACCTCATAGTCACAGATACGCAGTATTTT.

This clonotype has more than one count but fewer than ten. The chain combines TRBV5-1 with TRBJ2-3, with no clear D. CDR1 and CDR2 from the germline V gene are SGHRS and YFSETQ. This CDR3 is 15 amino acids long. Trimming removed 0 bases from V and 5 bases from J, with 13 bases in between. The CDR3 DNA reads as TGCGCCAGCAGCTTGGTTCCCTCAGCACGAGATACGCAGTATTTT. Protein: CASSLVPSARDTQYF.

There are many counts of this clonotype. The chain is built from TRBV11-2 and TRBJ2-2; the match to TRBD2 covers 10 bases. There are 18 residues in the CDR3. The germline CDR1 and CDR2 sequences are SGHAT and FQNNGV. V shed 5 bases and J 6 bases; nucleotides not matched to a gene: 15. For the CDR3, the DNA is TGTGCCAGCAGCCGATTAGGAGCTAGCGGGAGAATTGCCGGGGAGCTGTTTTTT. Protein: CASSRLGASGRIAGELFF.

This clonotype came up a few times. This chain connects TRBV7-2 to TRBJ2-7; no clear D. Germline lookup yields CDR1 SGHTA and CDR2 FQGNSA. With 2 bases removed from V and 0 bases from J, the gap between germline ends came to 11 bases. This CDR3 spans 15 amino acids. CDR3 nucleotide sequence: TGTGCCAGCAGCTTACCCGGACCGCTCTCCTACGAGCAGTACTTC. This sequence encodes CASSLPGPLSYEQYF.

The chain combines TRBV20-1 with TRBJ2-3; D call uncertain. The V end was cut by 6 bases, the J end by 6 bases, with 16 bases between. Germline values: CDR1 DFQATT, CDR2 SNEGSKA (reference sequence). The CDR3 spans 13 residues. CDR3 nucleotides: TGCAGTGCCTCGGACCGCCGGGTCGATACGCAGTATTTT. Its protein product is CSASDRRVDTQYF.

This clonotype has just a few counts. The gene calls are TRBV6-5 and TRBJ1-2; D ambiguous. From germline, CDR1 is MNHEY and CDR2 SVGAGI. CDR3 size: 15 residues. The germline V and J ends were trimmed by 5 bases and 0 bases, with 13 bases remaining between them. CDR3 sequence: CASSTRTPANYGYTF. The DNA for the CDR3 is TGTGCCAGCAGTACTAGGACGCCCGCTAACTATGGCTACACCTTC.

The CDR3 DNA reads as TGCGCCAGCAGCCGGGACAAAGAAAAACTGTTTTTT. Amino acid sequence: CASSRDKEKLFF. The chain has TRBV10-1 and TRBJ1-4; D is perhaps TRBD1 (6 bases). Trimming took 6 bases from V and 8 from J, leaving 10 bases between them. Germline V gene data show CDR1 as WNHNN and CDR2 as SYGVQD (reference sequence). This CDR3 contains 12 residues.

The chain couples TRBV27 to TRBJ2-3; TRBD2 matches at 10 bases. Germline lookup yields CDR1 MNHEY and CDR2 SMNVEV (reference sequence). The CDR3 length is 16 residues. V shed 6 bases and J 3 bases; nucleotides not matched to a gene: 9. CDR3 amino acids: CASSLPSGSGTDTQYF. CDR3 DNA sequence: TGTGCCAGCAGCCTACCTAGCGGGAGCGGTACAGATACGCAGTATTTT.

CDR3 coding DNA: TGCGCCAGCAGCTTGGATGGGACTGGTACTGAGCAGTTCTTC. As protein: CASSLDGTGTEQFF. The chain has TRBV5-1 and TRBJ2-1, with D possibly being TRBD2 (6 bases). This CDR3 has 14 residues. Germline V gene lookup returns CDR1 SGHRS and CDR2 YFSETQ. V was pared by 0 bases and J by 9 bases, with 13 bases between.

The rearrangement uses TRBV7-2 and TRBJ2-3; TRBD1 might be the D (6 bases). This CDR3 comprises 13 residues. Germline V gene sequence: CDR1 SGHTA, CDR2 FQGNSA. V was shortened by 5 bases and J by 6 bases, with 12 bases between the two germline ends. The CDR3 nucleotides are TGTGCCAGCAGCGACAGGAATTACGATACGCAGTATTTT. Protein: CASSDRNYDTQYF.

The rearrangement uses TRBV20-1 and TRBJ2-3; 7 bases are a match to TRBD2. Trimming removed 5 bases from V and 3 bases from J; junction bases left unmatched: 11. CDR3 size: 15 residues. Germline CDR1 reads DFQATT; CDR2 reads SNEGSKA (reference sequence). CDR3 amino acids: CSAHPVAGATDTQYF. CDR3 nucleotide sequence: TGCAGTGCTCACCCTGTGGCGGGAGCTACAGATACGCAGTATTTT.

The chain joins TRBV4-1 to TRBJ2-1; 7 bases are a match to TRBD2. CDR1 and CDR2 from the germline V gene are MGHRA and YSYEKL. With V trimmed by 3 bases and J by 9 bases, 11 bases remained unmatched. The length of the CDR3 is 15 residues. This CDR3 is CASSHYAREPGEQFF. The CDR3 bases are TGCGCCAGCAGCCATTATGCGCGGGAGCCGGGTGAGCAGTTCTTC.